The rows below give T cell receptor beta chains drawn from one sample of a study of T cell repertoires in ileal Crohn's disease. The repertoire was sequenced with immunoSEQ multiplex PCR; TCRdb's copy has only in-frame clones and lacks some. The sample has about 3,900 clones, approximately 81% seen once; the top ten hold 13%. The sequenced sample was ileal tissue. Receptors originate from an adult with Crohn's disease. Each CDR3 is given with its conserved first and last residue. Fields, in order: J gene, D gene, clone size, V gene, CDR3 DNA, CDR3 protein. D genes are given only for firm matches. Some rows have no size entry. The others give once, few or many, or a class for an expanded clone.

j_gene: TRBJ1-6; d_gene: TRBD1; abundance: NA; v_gene: TRBV5-6; CDR3nt: TGTGCCAGCAGTTCACCAGACAGGGGGCGTTCACCCCTCCACTTT; CDR3aa: CASSSPDRGRSPLHF
j_gene: TRBJ2-7; d_gene: NA; abundance: NA; v_gene: TRBV28; CDR3nt: TGTGCCAGCAGGCCCGGGGTCTCCTACGAGCAGTACTTC; CDR3aa: CASRPGVSYEQYF
j_gene: TRBJ1-4; d_gene: NA; abundance: NA; v_gene: TRBV5-4; CDR3nt: TGTGCCAGCAGCCGGACAGACCCAACTAATGAAAAACTGTTTTTT; CDR3aa: CASSRTDPTNEKLFF
j_gene: TRBJ2-3; d_gene: TRBD2; abundance: NA; v_gene: TRBV6-4; CDR3nt: TGTGCCAGCAGTGAGGGACTAGCCACAGATACGCAGTATTTT; CDR3aa: CASSEGLATDTQYF
j_gene: TRBJ2-7; d_gene: TRBD1; abundance: NA; v_gene: TRBV6-5; CDR3nt: TGTGCCAGCAGTTACCGAGGACAGGGTACCTACGAGCAGTACTTC; CDR3aa: CASSYRGQGTYEQYF
j_gene: TRBJ2-1; d_gene: NA; abundance: NA; v_gene: TRBV2; CDR3nt: TGTGCCAGCAGTAACCTTAGGCGGGGACCCTACAATGAGCAGTTCTTC; CDR3aa: CASSNLRRGPYNEQFF
j_gene: TRBJ2-5; d_gene: NA; abundance: NA; v_gene: TRBV7-9; CDR3nt: TGTGCCAGCACCTTAATGGCCCCTGTTAACCAGTACTTC; CDR3aa: CASTLMAPVNQYF
j_gene: TRBJ1-2; d_gene: TRBD1; abundance: NA; v_gene: TRBV7-2; CDR3nt: TGTGCCAGCAGCGCGGACAGGGGACTCTATGGCTACACCTTC; CDR3aa: CASSADRGLYGYTF
j_gene: TRBJ2-7; d_gene: TRBD2; abundance: NA; v_gene: TRBV5-6; CDR3nt: TGTGCCAGCAGCTTCCTTGTCGGGGGGAGCTACTACGAGCAGTACTTC; CDR3aa: CASSFLVGGSYYEQYF
j_gene: TRBJ1-2; d_gene: TRBD1; abundance: NA; v_gene: TRBV6-5; CDR3nt: TGTGCCAGCAGTTACGGGCAGGGGGAAAGTTTCTATGGCTACACCTTC; CDR3aa: CASSYGQGESFYGYTF
j_gene: TRBJ1-3; d_gene: TRBD1; abundance: NA; v_gene: TRBV30; CDR3nt: TGTGCCTGGGGTCAAGCAGGGGGACGTGGAAACACCATATATTTT; CDR3aa: CAWGQAGGRGNTIYF
j_gene: TRBJ1-1; d_gene: NA; abundance: NA; v_gene: TRBV27; CDR3nt: TGTGCCAGCAGTTTATCGGCCGTGGAGATGAACACTGAAGCTTTCTTT; CDR3aa: CASSLSAVEMNTEAFF
j_gene: TRBJ1-5; d_gene: NA; abundance: NA; v_gene: TRBV30; CDR3nt: TGTGCCTGGAGTGGTACAGGGAACGGGATGAGACCCCAGCATTTT; CDR3aa: CAWSGTGNGMRPQHF
j_gene: TRBJ2-5; d_gene: NA; abundance: NA; v_gene: TRBV11-3; CDR3nt: TGTGCCAGCAGCTTAGGCTATCGGGGGTCAGAGACCCAGTACTTC; CDR3aa: CASSLGYRGSETQYF
j_gene: TRBJ1-1; d_gene: NA; abundance: NA; v_gene: TRBV14; CDR3nt: TGTGCCAGCAGCCAAGATGGGCCAGGGATCACTGAAGCTTTCTTT; CDR3aa: CASSQDGPGITEAFF
j_gene: TRBJ2-1; d_gene: TRBD2; abundance: NA; v_gene: TRBV29-1; CDR3nt: TGCAGCGTTGTAGGGACTAGCGGGGGGGGAAGGCAGTTCTTC; CDR3aa: CSVVGTSGGGRQFF
j_gene: TRBJ2-3; d_gene: TRBD1; abundance: once; v_gene: TRBV27; CDR3nt: TGTGCCAGCAGCCGGACAGGGAGGACAGATACGCAGTATTTT; CDR3aa: CASSRTGRTDTQYF
j_gene: TRBJ2-2; d_gene: TRBD1; abundance: NA; v_gene: TRBV15; CDR3nt: TGTGCCACCAGCAGAGATCTGGACAGGGCCACCGGGGAGCTGTTTTTT; CDR3aa: CATSRDLDRATGELFF
j_gene: TRBJ1-1; d_gene: NA; abundance: NA; v_gene: TRBV18; CDR3nt: TGTGCCAGCTCCCCGGTGGGAGGGACTGAAGCTTTCTTT; CDR3aa: CASSPVGGTEAFF
j_gene: TRBJ1-6; d_gene: NA; abundance: NA; v_gene: TRBV5-3; CDR3nt: TGTGCCAGAAGCCAGCTGGAGCGGGGGCGTAATTCACCCCTCCACTTT; CDR3aa: CARSQLERGRNSPLHF
j_gene: TRBJ2-3; d_gene: TRBD2; abundance: NA; v_gene: TRBV10-3; CDR3nt: TGTGCCATCAGTGAGGCACCTAGCGGGAGTAGCACAGATACGCAGTATTTT; CDR3aa: CAISEAPSGSSTDTQYF
j_gene: TRBJ1-2; d_gene: NA; abundance: once; v_gene: TRBV29-1; CDR3nt: TGCAGCGTACAGGTTAACAACTATGGCTACACCTTC; CDR3aa: CSVQVNNYGYTF
j_gene: TRBJ2-7; d_gene: TRBD2; abundance: NA; v_gene: TRBV25-1; CDR3nt: TGTGCCAGCAGGAAGGGACTAGCGAAGGGCGAGCAGTACTTC; CDR3aa: CASRKGLAKGEQYF
j_gene: TRBJ1-2; d_gene: TRBD1; abundance: NA; v_gene: TRBV27; CDR3nt: TGTGCCAGCAGTTTATCGGCAGGGGGCGCCTATGGCTACACCTTC; CDR3aa: CASSLSAGGAYGYTF
j_gene: TRBJ2-1; d_gene: TRBD2; abundance: NA; v_gene: TRBV9; CDR3nt: TGTGCCAGCAGCTTCAGCGGGGCCTTAATCTACAATGAGCAGTTCTTC; CDR3aa: CASSFSGALIYNEQFF
j_gene: TRBJ2-5; d_gene: TRBD1; abundance: NA; v_gene: TRBV27; CDR3nt: TGTGCCAGCAGTCTACTACAGGGGAGTCAAGAGACCCAGTACTTC; CDR3aa: CASSLLQGSQETQYF
j_gene: TRBJ1-3; d_gene: NA; abundance: NA; v_gene: TRBV5-3; CDR3nt: TGTGCCAGAAGCCCGCCCGGGTCTGGAAACACCATATATTTT; CDR3aa: CARSPPGSGNTIYF
j_gene: TRBJ1-3; d_gene: TRBD1; abundance: NA; v_gene: TRBV27; CDR3nt: TGTGCCAGCAGTTTATCAGGAGACAGGGGCTACACCATATATTTT; CDR3aa: CASSLSGDRGYTIYF
j_gene: TRBJ2-1; d_gene: TRBD2; abundance: NA; v_gene: TRBV11-3; CDR3nt: TGTGCCAGCAGCCCCCGAGATAGCGGGATTCCCAATGAGCAGTTCTTC; CDR3aa: CASSPRDSGIPNEQFF
j_gene: TRBJ1-5; d_gene: TRBD1; abundance: NA; v_gene: TRBV7-2; CDR3nt: TGTGCCAGCAGCTCTAAAGCGGGGACAGGGGTGGAGAATCAGCCCCAGCATTTT; CDR3aa: CASSSKAGTGVENQPQHF
j_gene: TRBJ1-2; d_gene: NA; abundance: NA; v_gene: TRBV19; CDR3nt: TGTGCCAGTAGTATAATGACAGGTCGGGATGGCTACACCTTC; CDR3aa: CASSIMTGRDGYTF
j_gene: TRBJ1-5; d_gene: TRBD1; abundance: NA; v_gene: TRBV7-2; CDR3nt: TGTGCCAGCAGCCCGGGACAGGGAGGCCAGCCCCAGCATTTT; CDR3aa: CASSPGQGGQPQHF
j_gene: TRBJ2-1; d_gene: TRBD2; abundance: NA; v_gene: TRBV6-5; CDR3nt: TGTGCCACGCTCTCGGCTCGCGGGGGTGAAAATGAGCAGTTCTTC; CDR3aa: CATLSARGGENEQFF
j_gene: TRBJ1-5; d_gene: NA; abundance: NA; v_gene: TRBV4-1; CDR3nt: TGCGCCAGCAGCCAATCGACAGCCGGTCAGCCCCAGCATTTT; CDR3aa: CASSQSTAGQPQHF
j_gene: TRBJ2-7; d_gene: NA; abundance: NA; v_gene: TRBV5-1; CDR3nt: TGCGCCAGCAGCGCAGGGTTTTCCTACGAGCAGTACTTC; CDR3aa: CASSAGFSYEQYF
j_gene: TRBJ2-3; d_gene: TRBD1; abundance: NA; v_gene: TRBV5-1; CDR3nt: TGCGCCACCGGGACAGGGTTCACAGATACGCAGTATTTT; CDR3aa: CATGTGFTDTQYF
j_gene: TRBJ1-3; d_gene: NA; abundance: few; v_gene: TRBV4-3; CDR3nt: TGCGCCAGCAGCCGAGGACAGCAAGGAGGAAACACCATATATTTT; CDR3aa: CASSRGQQGGNTIYF
j_gene: TRBJ1-1; d_gene: TRBD1; abundance: NA; v_gene: TRBV28; CDR3nt: TGTGCCAGCACTCTTCTTGGGACAGGGAAGGGGAACACTGAAGCTTTCTTT; CDR3aa: CASTLLGTGKGNTEAFF
j_gene: TRBJ2-7; d_gene: TRBD1; abundance: NA; v_gene: TRBV6-1; CDR3nt: TGTGCCAGCAGTGAAGGGCAGGGGGCGGCCTACGAGCAGTACTTC; CDR3aa: CASSEGQGAAYEQYF
j_gene: TRBJ1-2; d_gene: NA; abundance: NA; v_gene: TRBV19; CDR3nt: TGTGCCAGTAGTATAGATCCCCGCTATGGCTACACCTTC; CDR3aa: CASSIDPRYGYTF
j_gene: TRBJ1-3; d_gene: NA; abundance: NA; v_gene: TRBV11-2; CDR3nt: TGTGCCAGCAGCTCACCTATTGACAGAGTTGGAAACACCATATATTTT; CDR3aa: CASSSPIDRVGNTIYF
j_gene: TRBJ1-1; d_gene: NA; abundance: NA; v_gene: TRBV5-1; CDR3nt: TGCGCCAGCAGCGCGGAAGGGGGAGAAACTGAAGCTTTCTTT; CDR3aa: CASSAEGGETEAFF
j_gene: TRBJ1-3; d_gene: NA; abundance: NA; v_gene: TRBV11-2; CDR3nt: TGTGCCAGCAGCCCGGGCGGGGGTGGAAACACCATATATTTT; CDR3aa: CASSPGGGGNTIYF
j_gene: TRBJ1-5; d_gene: TRBD1; abundance: NA; v_gene: TRBV27; CDR3nt: TGTGCCAGCAGTTTTTCACAGGGGGAGGATCAGCCCCAGCATTTT; CDR3aa: CASSFSQGEDQPQHF
j_gene: TRBJ1-5; d_gene: TRBD1; abundance: NA; v_gene: TRBV18; CDR3nt: TGTGCCAGCTCACTACAATACCGGGACAGGGAACAGCCCCAGCATTTT; CDR3aa: CASSLQYRDREQPQHF
j_gene: TRBJ1-6; d_gene: TRBD1; abundance: NA; v_gene: TRBV11-3; CDR3nt: TGTGCCAGCAGCGCCCGGACAGGGGTGCCCCTCCACTTT; CDR3aa: CASSARTGVPLHF
j_gene: TRBJ2-5; d_gene: TRBD2; abundance: NA; v_gene: TRBV5-4; CDR3nt: TGTGCCAGCAGCCAGGGACTAGCGGGGGGCTGGGAGCAGTACTTC; CDR3aa: CASSQGLAGGWEQYF
j_gene: TRBJ2-1; d_gene: NA; abundance: once; v_gene: TRBV4-1; CDR3nt: TGCGCCGGGGGCGGGAGCCCCCTCAATGAGCAGTTCTTC; CDR3aa: CAGGGSPLNEQFF
j_gene: TRBJ1-2; d_gene: NA; abundance: NA; v_gene: TRBV9; CDR3nt: TGTGCCAGCAGCATCGCAGGGGAAACGGGCGGCTACACCTTC; CDR3aa: CASSIAGETGGYTF
j_gene: TRBJ1-4; d_gene: NA; abundance: NA; v_gene: TRBV19; CDR3nt: TGTGCCAGTACGGTTCGGGGGGCGGATGAAAAACTGTTTTTT; CDR3aa: CASTVRGADEKLFF
j_gene: TRBJ2-7; d_gene: NA; abundance: NA; v_gene: TRBV7-9; CDR3nt: TGTGCCAGCAGCTTGTACGGGTCCTACGAGCAGTACTTC; CDR3aa: CASSLYGSYEQYF
j_gene: TRBJ2-1; d_gene: NA; abundance: NA; v_gene: TRBV19; CDR3nt: TGTGCCAGTAGTGATGGGGGCGACTACAATGAGCAGTTCTTC; CDR3aa: CASSDGGDYNEQFF
j_gene: TRBJ2-4; d_gene: NA; abundance: NA; v_gene: TRBV19; CDR3nt: TGTGCCAGTAGTATTAGCGGCGGGGTAGCCAAAAACATTCAGTACTTC; CDR3aa: CASSISGGVAKNIQYF